This T cell receptor beta chain was retrieved from a study of cytomegalovirus exposure and HLA in healthy donors. The primer mix had 60 Vbeta and 13 Jbeta primers. Data came from immunoSEQ multiplex PCR; TCRdb stores just in-frame clones and leaves some out. The data contain under 200,000 clones, more than 70% of them singletons. With 4 bases clipped from V and 4 bases from J, the junction kept 4 bases outside the gene matches. Per germline, CDR1 SGHKS and CDR2 YYEKEE (reference sequence). The CDR3 sequence is 13 residues long. This clone was observed a few times. This TCR was sampled from a boy aged 2 to 9 in good health and CMV-seronegative. Sequenced input: PBMCs. This rearrangement joins TRBV5-5 to TRBJ1-2; the match to TRBD1 covers 7 bases. CDR3 nucleotides: TGTGCCAGCAGCCCCCAGGGGGGCTATGGCTACACCTTC. It yields the protein CASSPQGGYGYTF.